This T cell receptor beta chain was sequenced in a study of blood T cells in healthy people across ages. A second PCR of 7 to 11 cycles used a sample-barcoded 5' primer and a J-beta primer mix. TCRdb recomputed calls from the 5' RACE reads with MiXCR, one row per CDR3 protein. The sample holds about a million distinct CDR3 sequences, just over 50% seen once. Drawing of peripheral blood yielded 8.5 to 10 milliliters from each donor. This clonotype occurred a few times. Germline CDR1 is SEHNR and CDR2 is FQNEAQ (reference sequence). V lost 5 bases and J lost 1; bases outside the gene matches: 5. There are 15 residues in the CDR3.

Material for sequencing was blood. The clonotype comes from a woman between 55 and 75 years old in good health. This rearrangement joins TRBV7-9 to TRBJ2-3, with 8 bases identical to TRBD2. The CDR3 DNA is TGTGCCAGCAGCCGACTAGCGACCGGCACAGATACGCAGTATTTT. Protein: CASSRLATGTDTQYF.